The TCR beta chain under discussion was sequenced for a study of control samples from healthy donors and cancer patients. CDR1 is LGHDT and CDR2 is YNNKEL in the germline V gene (reference sequence). V lost 3 bases and J lost 5, with 7 bases in between. The CDR3 covers 12 residues. Generated by immunoSEQ multiplex PCR, the TCRdb table keeps only in-frame clones and is missing some. The data contain tens of thousands of clones, 85% to 90% of them singletons. Sequencing was carried out using PBMCs. The clonotype comes from a woman aged 50 to 65 with colorectal cancer. The chain couples TRBV3-1 (or the pseudogene TRBV3-2) to TRBJ1-1, with D uncertain. For the CDR3, the DNA is TGTGCCAGCAGCCATGGGGATACTGAAGCTTTCTTT. It specifies CASSHGDTEAFF.